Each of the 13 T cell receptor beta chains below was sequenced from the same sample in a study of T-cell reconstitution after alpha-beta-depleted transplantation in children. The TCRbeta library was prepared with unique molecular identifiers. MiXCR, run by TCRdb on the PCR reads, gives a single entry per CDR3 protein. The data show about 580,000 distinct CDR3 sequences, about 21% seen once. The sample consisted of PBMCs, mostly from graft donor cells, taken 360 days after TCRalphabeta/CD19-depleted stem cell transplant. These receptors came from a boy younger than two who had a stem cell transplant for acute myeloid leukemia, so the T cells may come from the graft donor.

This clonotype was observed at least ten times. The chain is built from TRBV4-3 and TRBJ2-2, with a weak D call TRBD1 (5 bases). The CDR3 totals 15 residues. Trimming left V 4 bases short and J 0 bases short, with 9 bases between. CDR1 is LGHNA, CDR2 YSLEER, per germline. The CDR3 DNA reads TGCGCCAGCAGCCTAGGGGCCTCGAACACCGGGGAGCTGTTTTTT. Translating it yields CASSLGASNTGELFF.

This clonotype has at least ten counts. DNA for the CDR3: TGCGCCAGCAGCCAAGGCGCCCCCGGGACAGGGGGCAGTGAGCAGTTCTTC. It encodes CASSQGAPGTGGSEQFF. This chain uses TRBV4-3 with TRBJ2-1; TRBD1 agrees at 12 bases. The CDR3 has 17 amino acids. V shed 1 base and J 9 bases; nucleotides not matched to a gene: 10. Looked up from germline, CDR1 is LGHNA and CDR2 is YSLEER.

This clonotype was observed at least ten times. The CDR3 reads CASSLGGQGYTEAFF. CDR3 in DNA: TGTGCCAGCAGCTTAGGGGGACAGGGGTACACTGAAGCTTTCTTT. The V call is TRBV11-2, the J call TRBJ1-1, with 10 positions matching TRBD1. V was clipped by 1 base and J by 3 bases; unmatched bases: 2. There are 15 residues in the CDR3. In germline, CDR1 is SGHAT, CDR2 FQNNGV.

The DNA of the CDR3 is TGCGCCAGCAGCCAAGAAGGCTCTCACCGGGAGCAGTTCTTC. Its translation is CASSQEGSHREQFF. The chain has TRBV4-1 and TRBJ2-1; D not certain. This CDR3 has 14 amino acids. Trimming shortened V by 0 bases and J by 10 bases, and 13 bases separated the two germline ends. Germline V gene lookup returns CDR1 MGHRA and CDR2 YSYEKL.

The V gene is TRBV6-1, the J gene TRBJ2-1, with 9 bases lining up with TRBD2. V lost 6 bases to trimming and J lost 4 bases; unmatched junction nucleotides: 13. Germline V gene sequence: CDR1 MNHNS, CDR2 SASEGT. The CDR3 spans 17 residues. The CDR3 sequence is CASRTPPGTSRYNEQFF. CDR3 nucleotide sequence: TGTGCCAGCAGAACGCCTCCAGGGACTAGCCGGTACAATGAGCAGTTCTTC.

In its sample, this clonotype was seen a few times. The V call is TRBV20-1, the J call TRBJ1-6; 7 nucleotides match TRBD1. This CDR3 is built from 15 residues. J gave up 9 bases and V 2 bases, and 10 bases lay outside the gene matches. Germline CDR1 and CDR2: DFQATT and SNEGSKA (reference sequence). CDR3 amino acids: CSARSRQGGRSPLHF. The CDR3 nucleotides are TGCAGTGCTAGATCCAGACAGGGAGGTCGTTCACCCCTCCACTTT.

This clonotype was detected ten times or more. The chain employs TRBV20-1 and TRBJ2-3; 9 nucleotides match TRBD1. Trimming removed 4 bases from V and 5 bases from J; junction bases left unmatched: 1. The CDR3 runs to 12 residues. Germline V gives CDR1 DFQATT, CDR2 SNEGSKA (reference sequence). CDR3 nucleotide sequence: TGCAGTGCTAAGACAGGGGGAGATACGCAGTATTTT. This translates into CSAKTGGDTQYF.

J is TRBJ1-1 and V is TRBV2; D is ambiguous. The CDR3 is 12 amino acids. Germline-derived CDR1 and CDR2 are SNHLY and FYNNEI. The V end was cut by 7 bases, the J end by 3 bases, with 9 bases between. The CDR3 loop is CASTVSYTEAFF. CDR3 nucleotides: TGTGCCAGCACCGTATCGTACACTGAAGCTTTCTTT.

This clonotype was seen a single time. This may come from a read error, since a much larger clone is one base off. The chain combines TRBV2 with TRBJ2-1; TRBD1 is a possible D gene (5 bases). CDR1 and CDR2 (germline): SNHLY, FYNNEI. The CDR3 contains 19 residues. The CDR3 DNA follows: TGTGCCTGCAGTTTCTCTGGGGCGTACAGCCTCCCCTCCTACAATGAGCAGTTCTTC. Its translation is CACSFSGAYSLPSYNEQFF.

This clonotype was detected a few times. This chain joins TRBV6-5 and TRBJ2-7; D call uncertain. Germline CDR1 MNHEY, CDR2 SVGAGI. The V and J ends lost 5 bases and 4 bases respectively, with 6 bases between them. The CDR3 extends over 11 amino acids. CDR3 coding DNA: TGTGCCAGCAGTAATATATACGAGCAGTACTTC. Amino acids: CASSNIYEQYF.

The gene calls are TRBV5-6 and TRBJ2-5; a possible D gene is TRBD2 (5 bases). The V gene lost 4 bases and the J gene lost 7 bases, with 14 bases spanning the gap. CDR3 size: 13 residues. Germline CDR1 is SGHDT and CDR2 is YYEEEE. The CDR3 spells CASSLLGEGTQYF. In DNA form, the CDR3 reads TGTGCCAGCAGCCTCCTAGGAGAGGGGACCCAGTACTTC.

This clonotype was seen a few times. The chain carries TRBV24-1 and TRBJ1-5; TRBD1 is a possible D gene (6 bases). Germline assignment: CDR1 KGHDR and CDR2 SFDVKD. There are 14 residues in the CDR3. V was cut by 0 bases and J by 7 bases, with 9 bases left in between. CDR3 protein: CATSDLQQGQPQHF. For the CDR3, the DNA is TGTGCCACCAGTGATTTGCAGCAGGGGCAGCCCCAGCATTTT.

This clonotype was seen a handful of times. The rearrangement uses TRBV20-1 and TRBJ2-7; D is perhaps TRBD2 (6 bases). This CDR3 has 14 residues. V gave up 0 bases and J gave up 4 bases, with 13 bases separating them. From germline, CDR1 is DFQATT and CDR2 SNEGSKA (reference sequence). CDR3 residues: CSARDPGAGYEQYV. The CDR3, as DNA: TGCAGTGCTAGAGATCCAGGCGCGGGGTACGAGCAGTACGTC.